This TCR beta chain was documented in a study of cytomegalovirus exposure and HLA in healthy donors. Study-wide results and limits: Associated with cytomegalovirus, according to the listing, were around 170 TCR beta chains. In a later analysis, across HLA loci, associated TCR counts were highest for DRB1, lowest for HLA-C.

On this clone itself: The antigen is undetermined.

Amplification used 60 Vbeta primers and 13 Jbeta primers. TCRdb keeps only in-frame clones here, not all; method: immunoSEQ multiplex PCR. The sample gives some 150,000 clones, around 79% of which show up once; under 8% is in the top ten. This CDR3 contains 14 residues. CDR1 SEHNR and CDR2 FQNEAQ come from the germline V gene (reference sequence). Trimming removed 4 bases from V and 8 bases from J; junction bases left unmatched: 3. The rearrangement links TRBV7-9 to TRBJ1-4; 11 bases map to TRBD1. The sequence was collected from a man in his forties or fifties in good health and CMV-seropositive. The sample comprised PBMCs. The CDR3 is CASSSGTGGEKLFF. The CDR3, as DNA: TGTGCCAGCAGCTCCGGGACAGGGGGAGAAAAACTGTTTTTT.